Listed below are T cell receptor beta chains from one sample, sequenced in a study of PD-1 blockade in mismatch repair-deficient tumors. Clones were read by immunoSEQ multiplex PCR, and TCRdb kept only the in-frame ones, dropping some. The sample holds roughly 84,000 clones; around 85% are singletons and the top ten take roughly 2.8%. The sequencing here drew on peripheral blood, taken 12 weeks after starting pembrolizumab. These receptors originate from an adult with mismatch repair-deficient cancer. The CDR3 runs from the conserved cysteine through the conserved F or W.

CDR3: CASSPVGGTEAFF; J: TRBJ1-1; V: TRBV7-9
CDR3: CASSFTGGHTGELFF; J: TRBJ2-2; V: TRBV11-2
CDR3: CASSSEYQYEQYF; J: TRBJ2-7; V: TRBV7-9
CDR3: CASSGRDEQYF; J: TRBJ2-7; V: TRBV10-2
CDR3: CASSPTGLSSYEQYF; J: TRBJ2-7; V: TRBV9
CDR3: CASSSLGLAGVNEQFF; J: TRBJ2-1; V: TRBV7-3
CDR3: CASSPQPRTAIQYF; J: TRBJ2-4; V: TRBV27
CDR3: CASKKREEGVNTEAFF; J: TRBJ1-1; V: TRBV7-8
CDR3: CSVPGRTKPYEQYF; J: TRBJ2-7; V: TRBV29-1
CDR3: CATSRPDRENTEAFF; J: TRBJ1-1; V: TRBV15
CDR3: CARRQGNEQFF; J: TRBJ2-1; V: TRBV30
CDR3: CASSQYRGDGVQYF; J: TRBJ2-4; V: TRBV5-5
CDR3: CASSSLGQGRQYGYTF; J: TRBJ1-2; V: TRBV27
CDR3: CASSLSGRAGNEQFF; J: TRBJ2-1; V: TRBV6-1